Following are 22 T cell receptor beta chains from one sample sequenced in a study of cytomegalovirus exposure and HLA in healthy donors. With 60 Vbeta and 13 Jbeta primers, the PCR was carried out. Only in-frame clones appear in the TCRdb table, and some are missing; sequencing was by immunoSEQ multiplex PCR. The data hold more than 140,000 clones, with almost 80% observed a single time. The sequenced sample consisted of PBMCs. The receptors come from a male donor in good health and CMV-seronegative.

This sequence joins TRBV18 and TRBJ1-2, with 7 bases fitting TRBD1. Per the germline V gene, CDR1 is KGHSH and CDR2 is LQKENI. J lost 8 bases, V lost 2 bases, and 5 bases had no gene match. This CDR3 contains 13 residues. DNA for the CDR3: TGTGCCAGCTCACCAGGGGACAGACGGGGCTACACCTTC. Amino acid sequence: CASSPGDRRGYTF.

The sample holds one count of this clone. The CDR3 DNA follows: TGCAGCGTGTGGAGCAGTAACTATGGCTACACCTTC. Residues: CSVWSSNYGYTF. V usage is TRBV29-1 and J usage is TRBJ1-2; D call uncertain. The germline V and J ends were trimmed by 6 bases and 1 base, with 9 bases remaining between them. The CDR3 spans 12 residues. CDR1 and CDR2 (germline): SQVTM, ANQGSEA.

The V and J genes are TRBV5-6 and TRBJ2-2; 8 bases map to TRBD2. The CDR3 sequence is 17 residues long. Trimming took 0 bases from V and 5 from J; bases not matched to a gene: 9. Germline V gene lookup returns CDR1 SGHDT and CDR2 YYEEEE. In DNA form, the CDR3 reads TGTGCCAGCAGCTTGGCGGCCCGCGGGGGGAGGACCGGGGAGCTGTTTTTT. It yields the protein CASSLAARGGRTGELFF. The full variable domain, completed using reference TRBV5-6 and TRBJ2-2, is DAGVTQSPTHLIKTRGQQVTLRCSPKSGHDTVSWYQQALGQGPQFIFQYYEEEERQRGNFPDRFSGHQFPNYSSELNVNALLLGDSALYLCASSLAARGGRTGELFFGEGSRLTVL.

The chain's CDR3 is CASSLDGGNTIYF. CDR3 bases: TGTGCCAGCAGCTTGGACGGTGGAAACACCATATATTTT. The rearrangement joins TRBV5-4 to TRBJ1-3, with D hard to call. Germline values: CDR1 SGHNT, CDR2 YYREEE (reference sequence). CDR3 length equals 13 residues. V dropped 0 bases and J dropped 3 bases, with 4 bases sitting between them.

The chain couples TRBV6-5 to TRBJ2-7; 9 bases match TRBD2. Germline V lookup: CDR1 MNHEY, CDR2 SVGAGI. J was trimmed by 7 bases and V by 5 bases; bases with no gene match: 9. The CDR3 loop spans 14 amino acids. The CDR3 DNA is TGTGCCAGCAGTACCCTAGCGGGGTCAAAAGAGCAGTACTTC. It specifies CASSTLAGSKEQYF.

The CDR3 nucleotides read TGTGCCAGCAGTTGGACAGAGAACACTGAAGCTTTCTTT. Amino acid sequence: CASSWTENTEAFF. The chain links TRBV2 to TRBJ1-1; the D gene is possibly TRBD1 (6 bases). Germline CDR1 and CDR2: SNHLY and FYNNEI. The V end was cut by 5 bases, the J end by 1 base, with 8 bases between. This CDR3 is built from 13 residues.

The rearrangement uses TRBV7-7 and TRBJ2-2, with 12 bases lining up with TRBD2. Germline CDR1 SSHAT, CDR2 FNYEAQ (reference sequence). The V and J ends lost 5 bases and 6 bases, in that order; junction bases with no gene match: 4. This CDR3 comprises 15 residues. CDR3 residues: CASSPTSGRSGELFF. CDR3 in DNA: TGTGCCAGCAGCCCAACTAGCGGGAGGTCCGGGGAGCTGTTTTTT.

This chain links TRBV7-2 with TRBJ2-5; weak D call: TRBD1 (6 bases). The CDR3 contains 15 residues. Trimming removed 4 bases from V and 11 bases from J, with 23 bases in between. Germline CDR1 is SGHTA and CDR2 is FQGNSA. The CDR3 loop is CASSSGSGRVQGQYF. CDR3 sequence (DNA): TGTGCCAGCAGCTCAGGGTCGGGCCGCGTCCAGGGGCAGTACTTC. Using reference TRBV7-2 and TRBJ2-5 for the parts outside the CDR3, the full variable domain is GAGVSQSPSNKVTEKGKDVELRCDPISGHTALYWYRQSLGQGLEFLIYFQGNSAPDKSGLPSDRFSAERTGGSVSTLTIQRTQQEDSAVYLCASSSGSGRVQGQYFGPGTRLLVL.

In regard to this clone: At one boundary the junction diverges from the germline segment, which might be a read error. The rearrangement uses TRBV7-9 and TRBJ1-2; D call uncertain. The CDR3 is made up of 14 amino acids. Germline V lookup: CDR1 SEHNR, CDR2 FQNEAQ (reference sequence). CDR3 DNA sequence: TGTTCCAGCAGCTTAGTCGGGCGGGACTATGGCTACACCTTC. It encodes CSSSLVGRDYGYTF.

The V and J genes are TRBV19 and TRBJ1-2, with a weak D call TRBD1 (6 bases). Trimming removed 0 bases from V and 4 bases from J, with 12 bases in between. The CDR3 totals 15 residues. The V gene's germline CDR1 is LNHDA and CDR2 SQIVND (reference sequence). Here the CDR3 DNA reads TGTGCCAGTAGTATAGAAGGCAGGGGAATCTATGGCTACACCTTC. Its translation is CASSIEGRGIYGYTF.

This clone was seen a handful of times. The germline gene is not matched at one end of the junction; a read error may be the cause. The J gene is TRBJ1-2, the V gene TRBV7-9; 9 bases fit TRBD1. This CDR3 has 16 residues. Looked up from germline, CDR1 is SEHNR and CDR2 is FQNEAQ (reference sequence). In nucleotides, the CDR3 is TGTTCCAGCAGCTTAGCGCGGGGACAGGGTACGGGGGGCTACACCTTC. This gives the protein CSSSLARGQGTGGYTF. Full variable domain (rest looked up from reference TRBV7-9 and TRBJ1-2): DTGVSQNPRHKITKRGQNVTFRCDPISEHNRLYWYRQTLGQGPEFLTYFQNEAQLEKSRLLSDRFSAERPKGSFSTLEIQRTEQGDSAMYLCSSSLARGQGTGGYTFGSGTRLTVV.

The chain has TRBV5-6 and TRBJ1-3; D unclear. This CDR3 spans 15 amino acids. Trimming cost V 0 bases and J 1 base, with 8 bases left between them. Germline CDR1 reads SGHDT; CDR2 reads YYEEEE. The CDR3 nucleotides read TGTGCCAGCAGCTTGGCGCCAGTTTCTGGAAACACCATATATTTT. It codes for CASSLAPVSGNTIYF. The full variable domain, with the rest looked up from reference TRBV5-6 and TRBJ1-3, is DAGVTQSPTHLIKTRGQQVTLRCSPKSGHDTVSWYQQALGQGPQFIFQYYEEEERQRGNFPDRFSGHQFPNYSSELNVNALLLGDSALYLCASSLAPVSGNTIYFGEGSWLTVV.

In its sample, this clone was seen once. The chain is built from TRBV5-1 and TRBJ2-7, with 9 bases fitting TRBD1. The CDR3 length is 14 residues. J lost 0 bases, V lost 5 bases, and 3 bases had no gene match. Germline V gives CDR1 SGHRS, CDR2 YFSETQ. As DNA, the CDR3 is TGCGCCAGCAGGGGGACAGGGACCTCCTACGAGCAGTACTTC. This encodes CASRGTGTSYEQYF.

The V and J genes are TRBV6-5 and TRBJ2-7; TRBD2 aligns across 7 bases. The CDR3 contains 13 residues. Germline CDR1 is MNHEY and CDR2 is SVGAGI. J gave up 3 bases and V 7 bases, and 6 bases lay outside the gene matches. CDR3 loop: CASTPASGYEQYF. CDR3 bases: TGTGCCAGCACGCCGGCTAGCGGCTACGAGCAGTACTTC.

The CDR3 DNA sequence: TGTGCCAGCAGCTTAAGGGGGCTGGGCGAAAAACTGTTTTTT. Translating gives CASSLRGLGEKLFF. The chain carries TRBV11-3 and TRBJ1-4; 7 positions match TRBD1. Looked up from germline, CDR1 is SGHNT and CDR2 is YENEEA. J lost 8 bases, V lost 2 bases, and 5 bases had no gene match. The CDR3 is 14 residues long.

The chain joins TRBV11-3 to TRBJ1-1; TRBD1 might be the D (5 bases). The CDR3 loop spans 15 amino acids. With 0 bases removed from V and 0 bases from J, the gap between germline ends came to 8 bases. Looked up from germline, CDR1 is SGHNT and CDR2 is YENEEA. The DNA of the CDR3 is TGTGCCAGCAGCTTAGACAGGGTAATGAACACTGAAGCTTTCTTT. Its protein is CASSLDRVMNTEAFF.

The V and J genes are TRBV11-3 and TRBJ2-1; 8 bases map to TRBD1. V shed 5 bases, J shed 5 bases, and the junction held 8 bases outside the gene matches. This CDR3 spans 15 amino acids. Germline assignment: CDR1 SGHNT and CDR2 YENEEA. CDR3 DNA: TGTGCCAGCAGCCCGCGGACAGGGAAAAACAATGAGCAGTTCTTC. This sequence encodes CASSPRTGKNNEQFF. The entire variable domain, with the rest obtained from reference TRBV11-3 and TRBJ2-1, is as follows: EAGVVQSPRYKIIEKKQPVAFWCNPISGHNTLYWYLQNLGQGPELLIRYENEEAVDDSQLPKDRFSAERLKGVDSTLKIQPAELGDSAVYLCASSPRTGKNNEQFFGPGTRLTVL.

This clone was observed a single time. The rearrangement uses TRBV6-5 and TRBJ1-1; D remains unclear. This CDR3 is 14 amino acids long. Germline V gene lookup returns CDR1 MNHEY and CDR2 SVGAGI. The germline V and J ends were trimmed by 6 bases and 0 bases, with 11 bases remaining between them. CDR3 amino acids: CASSPRNLNTEAFF. DNA of the CDR3: TGTGCCAGCAGCCCCAGGAACCTGAACACTGAAGCTTTCTTT.

With respect to this clone: One junction end does not reproduce the germline sequence, and a read error may be involved. The chain combines TRBV7-9 with TRBJ2-2; TRBD1 matches at 8 bases. The CDR3 loop spans 13 amino acids. CDR1 SEHNR and CDR2 FQNEAQ come from the germline V gene (reference sequence). CDR3 protein: CSSRQGATGELFF. In nucleotides, the CDR3 is TGTTCCAGCAGGCAGGGGGCCACCGGGGAGCTGTTTTTT.

J is TRBJ2-6 and V is TRBV12-5; no reliable D call. V dropped 0 bases and J dropped 0 bases, with 6 bases sitting between them. Germline V gene sequence: CDR1 LGHNT, CDR2 FRNRAP. The CDR3 is made up of 16 amino acids. The CDR3: CASGLVLGSGANVLTF. The DNA for the CDR3 is TGTGCTAGTGGTTTGGTACTTGGCTCTGGGGCCAACGTCCTGACTTTC.

This chain uses TRBV7-3 with TRBJ1-2, with D possibly being TRBD1 (5 bases). Germline-derived CDR1 and CDR2 are SGHTA and FQGTGA. With 5 bases removed from V and 5 bases from J, the gap between germline ends came to 12 bases. The CDR3 runs 13 residues. The CDR3 coding sequence is TGTGCCAGCAGCCCGACTGGGGGGTATGGCTACACCTTC. The encoded protein is CASSPTGGYGYTF.

The chain links TRBV9 to TRBJ2-3, with 11 bases matching TRBD2. This CDR3 comprises 14 residues. Losses at the gene ends were 3 bases for V and 9 bases for J; bases not matched to a gene: 6. CDR1 is SGDLS, CDR2 YYNGEE, per germline. The CDR3 is CASSGSGGAWTQYF. The CDR3 DNA is TGTGCCAGCAGCGGTAGCGGGGGGGCGTGGACGCAGTATTTT.